The clone carrying this T cell receptor beta chain has just a few counts. Its antigen remains unknown. This entry is derived from a study of T-cell reconstitution after alpha-beta-depleted transplantation in children. Broader study findings: At around two months after transplant, the alpha-beta T cells were reportedly derived from several hundred expanded clones that came from non-depleted graft cells. There were some patients whose high TCRbeta diversity at day 60 came from surviving recipient T cells and thymic progenitors. Newly made T cells mostly supplied T-cell counts and diversity one year after transplant.

The library targeted TCRbeta and was prepared with unique molecular identifiers. One entry per CDR3 protein results from TCRdb running MiXCR on the PCR reads. The sample gives approximately 400,000 distinct CDR3 sequences, around 15% of which show up once; just under 30% is in the top ten. V gave up 4 bases and J gave up 4 bases; unmatched junction bases: 7. The CDR3 loop spans 14 amino acids. CDR1 and CDR2 (germline): SQVTM, ANQGSEA. The sequence came from a boy under two years old who had a stem cell transplant for Wiskott-Aldrich syndrome, so the T cells may come from the graft donor. This material consisted of PBMCs, mostly from graft donor cells, taken 360 days after TCRalphabeta/CD19-depleted stem cell transplant. The chain recombines TRBV29-1 with TRBJ2-1, with 7 positions matching TRBD2. CDR3 amino acids: CSVAGGKFYNEQFF. The DNA for the CDR3 is TGCAGCGTTGCGGGGGGTAAATTTTACAATGAGCAGTTCTTC.